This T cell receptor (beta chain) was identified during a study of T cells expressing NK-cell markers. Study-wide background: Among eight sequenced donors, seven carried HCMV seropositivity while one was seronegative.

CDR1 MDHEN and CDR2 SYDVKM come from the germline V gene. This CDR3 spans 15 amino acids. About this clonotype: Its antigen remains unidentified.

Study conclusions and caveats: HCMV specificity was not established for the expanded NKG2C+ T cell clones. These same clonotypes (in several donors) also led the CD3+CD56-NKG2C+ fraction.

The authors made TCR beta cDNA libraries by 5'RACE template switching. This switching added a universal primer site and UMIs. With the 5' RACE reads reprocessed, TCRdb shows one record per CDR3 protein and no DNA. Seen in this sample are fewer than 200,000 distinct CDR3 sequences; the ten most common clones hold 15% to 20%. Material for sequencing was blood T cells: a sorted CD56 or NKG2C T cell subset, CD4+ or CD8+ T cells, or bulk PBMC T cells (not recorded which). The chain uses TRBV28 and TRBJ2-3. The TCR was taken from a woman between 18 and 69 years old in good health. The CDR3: CASSSWTASTDTQYF.